The entry that follows covers one T cell receptor (beta chain) sequence. Its cognate antigen is unknown. The data are from a study of T-cell reconstitution after alpha-beta-depleted transplantation in children. Germline V gene data show CDR1 as SGHRS and CDR2 as YFSETQ. The CDR3 loop spans 16 amino acids. Trimming stripped 0 bases from V and 7 bases from J, with 17 bases between. General study findings and limits: Several hundred graft clones that had expanded were reportedly the source of alpha-beta T cells about two months after transplant.

Unique molecular identifiers were used in preparing the TCRbeta library. Using its own MiXCR run on the PCR reads, TCRdb lists one record per CDR3 protein. In the table there are 450,000 to 700,000 distinct CDR3 sequences, 25% to 30% of which are singletons. This chain uses TRBV5-1 with TRBJ2-1; the D is unclear. The sample was PBMCs, taken before TCRalphabeta/CD19-depleted stem cell transplant. The clonotype was recovered from a boy in the first two years of life with Wiskott-Aldrich syndrome, due to receive a stem cell transplant. The CDR3 sequence is CASSLGQAYPLNEQFF. The CDR3, as DNA: TGCGCCAGCAGCTTGGGGCAGGCTTACCCCTTAAATGAGCAGTTCTTC.